These 20 T cell receptor beta chains share one sample of origin, sequenced in a study of shared T cell receptors in the human thymus. Using immunoSEQ multiplex PCR, the repertoire was profiled, and TCRdb retains in-frame clones only, with some absent. The table lists about 540,000 clones, about 80% of them singletons, with 0.01% to 0.015% in the top ten. These same records also appear under a second study, on human thymus T cells.

Sequencing input: thymocytes. These receptors all come from a boy younger than two with a congenital heart defect.

A single count supports this clone. This chain uses TRBV5-6 with TRBJ2-5, with D perhaps TRBD1 (7 bases). V lost 4 bases, J lost 5 bases, and 24 bases lay in between. Germline assignment: CDR1 SGHDT and CDR2 YYEEEE. The CDR3 consists of 17 residues. The CDR3 sequence: CASSHENLQGRRETQYF. The CDR3 nucleotides are TGTGCCAGCAGCCACGAGAACCTACAGGGGAGGAGGGAGACCCAGTACTTC.

Only a few counts were recorded for this clone. J is TRBJ2-1 and V is TRBV7-9; TRBD2 might be the D (6 bases). V was trimmed by 1 base and J by 5 bases, leaving 18 bases between them. The CDR3 is 17 amino acids. Germline CDR1 SEHNR, CDR2 FQNEAQ (reference sequence). CDR3 loop: CASSLGNWGDGDNEQFF. CDR3 coding DNA: TGTGCCAGCAGCTTAGGTAATTGGGGGGACGGAGACAATGAGCAGTTCTTC.

This sequence joins TRBV6-5 and TRBJ2-1; D is perhaps TRBD2 (6 bases). Germline V gives CDR1 MNHEY, CDR2 SVGAGI. Trimming removed 6 bases at V and 10 bases at J, with 13 bases between. The CDR3 is 12 residues long. Here the CDR3 reads CASRRGGGEQFF. DNA for the CDR3: TGTGCCAGCAGGAGGGGTGGGGGGGAGCAGTTCTTC.

This chain uses TRBV11-3 with TRBJ2-5, with TRBD1 identical over 10 bases. In germline, CDR1 is SGHNT, CDR2 YENEEA. This CDR3 is built from 15 residues. J gave up 2 bases and V 4 bases, and 4 bases lay outside the gene matches. Written as DNA, the CDR3 is TGTGCCAGCAGCTCCGACAGGGGGCGGCAAGAGACCCAGTACTTC. Its protein product is CASSSDRGRQETQYF.

This clone was found a few times. V is TRBV7-9 and J is TRBJ1-4; tentative D call: TRBD1 (5 bases). Per germline, CDR1 SEHNR and CDR2 FQNEAQ (reference sequence). The V gene lost 2 bases and the J gene lost 6 bases, with 19 bases spanning the gap. The CDR3 contains 17 residues. The chain's CDR3 is CASSLSGERRWYEKLFF. In DNA form, the CDR3 reads TGTGCCAGCAGCTTATCGGGGGAACGTCGGTGGTATGAAAAACTGTTTTTT. Complete variable domain (other parts from reference TRBV7-9 and TRBJ1-4): DTGVSQNPRHKITKRGQNVTFRCDPISEHNRLYWYRQTLGQGPEFLTYFQNEAQLEKSRLLSDRFSAERPKGSFSTLEIQRTEQGDSAMYLCASSLSGERRWYEKLFFGSGTQLSVL.

This chain connects TRBV5-4 to TRBJ1-2; no definite D call. Trimming shortened V by 3 bases and J by 1 base, and 13 bases separated the two germline ends. Germline V gene data show CDR1 as SGHNT and CDR2 as YYREEE (reference sequence). The CDR3 contains 15 residues. CDR3 protein: CASSSNPSGNYGYTF. CDR3 in DNA: TGTGCCAGCAGCTCCAACCCGTCGGGTAACTATGGCTACACCTTC.

The genes are TRBV5-4 and TRBJ1-5; D is undetermined. This CDR3 has 16 amino acids. The germline V gene has CDR1 SGHNT and CDR2 YYREEE (reference sequence). V lost 0 bases, J lost 0 bases, and 10 bases lay in between. The CDR3 sequence is CASSLGHPYSNQPQHF. DNA for the CDR3: TGTGCCAGCAGCTTGGGACACCCTTATAGCAATCAGCCCCAGCATTTT.

This clone showed up just once. CDR3: CASSLVPRTGGPETQYF. The CDR3 bases are TGTGCCAGCAGCTTAGTCCCTCGGACAGGGGGCCCAGAGACCCAGTACTTC. This chain connects TRBV7-8 to TRBJ2-5; 11 nucleotides line up with TRBD1. The CDR3 runs 17 residues. J lost 4 bases, V lost 1 base, and 8 bases had no gene match. From germline, CDR1 is SGHVS and CDR2 FQNEAQ.

This clone came up a few times. The genes are TRBV11-2 and TRBJ2-3; 11 positions match TRBD2. The CDR3 loop spans 18 amino acids. V gave up 1 base and J gave up 2 bases; unmatched junction bases: 8. Germline V gene lookup returns CDR1 SGHAT and CDR2 FQNNGV. The CDR3, as DNA: TGTGCCAGCAGCTTAGCACCCGGGACTAGCGGACCCACAGATACGCAGTATTTT. Its protein product is CASSLAPGTSGPTDTQYF. The full variable domain, its missing parts supplied by reference TRBV11-2 and TRBJ2-3, is EAGVAQSPRYKIIEKRQSVAFWCNPISGHATLYWYQQILGQGPKLLIQFQNNGVVDDSQLPKDRFSAERLKGVDSTLKIQPAKLEDSAVYLCASSLAPGTSGPTDTQYFGPGTRLTVL.

CDR3 sequence: CASTPSGSRWLSSYNEQFF. CDR3 sequence (DNA): TGTGCCAGCACGCCCTCCGGGTCCCGCTGGCTGAGCTCCTACAATGAGCAGTTCTTC. The V call is TRBV7-8, the J call TRBJ2-1; D remains unclear. With 7 bases removed from V and 0 bases from J, the gap between germline ends came to 25 bases. The CDR3 covers 19 residues. Germline V CDR1 and CDR2: SGHVS, FQNEAQ. Using reference TRBV7-8 and TRBJ2-1 for the parts outside the CDR3, the full variable domain is GAGVSQSPRYKVAKRGQDVALRCDPISGHVSLFWYQQALGQGPEFLTYFQNEAQLDKSGLPSDRFFAERPEGSVSTLKIQRTQQEDSAVYLCASTPSGSRWLSSYNEQFFGPGTRLTVL.

In its sample, this clone was seen a few times. CDR3 nucleotide sequence: TGTGCCAGCAGTCAAACTAGCGGGACCTACGAGCAGTACTTC. This codes for CASSQTSGTYEQYF. V usage is TRBV5-4 and J usage is TRBJ2-7, with 10 bases matching TRBD2. J gave up 2 bases and V 5 bases, and 4 bases lay outside the gene matches. The germline V gene encodes CDR1 SGHNT and CDR2 YYREEE (reference sequence). The CDR3 extends over 14 amino acids.

The chain employs TRBV19 and TRBJ2-7; the match to TRBD1 covers 7 bases. The CDR3 loop spans 15 amino acids. With 5 bases clipped from V and 3 bases from J, the junction kept 10 bases outside the gene matches. Germline V CDR1 and CDR2: LNHDA, SQIVND (reference sequence). CDR3 in DNA: TGTGCCAGTAGTTTCGGGACAGATTCTCACTACGAGCAGTACTTC. Amino acids: CASSFGTDSHYEQYF.

The chain combines TRBV9 with TRBJ2-7; D may be TRBD2 (6 bases). This CDR3 has 16 amino acids. V gave up 2 bases and J gave up 2 bases, with 17 bases separating them. Germline CDR1 is SGDLS and CDR2 is YYNGEE. In DNA, the CDR3 is TGTGCCAGCAGCGTGGAATCTAGCGCTACAACCTACGAGCAGTACTTC. Translated: CASSVESSATTYEQYF.

The chain employs TRBV5-1 and TRBJ2-7; the match to TRBD2 covers 14 bases. Germline V gene sequence: CDR1 SGHRS, CDR2 YFSETQ. The J segment lost 0 bases and the V segment lost 0 bases, leaving 14 bases of the junction unmatched. This CDR3 is built from 21 residues. The CDR3 coding sequence is TGCGCCAGCAGCTTGGAAAGGGAGGGACTAGCGGGAGTGGGGATCTCCTACGAGCAGTACTTC. It is translated as CASSLEREGLAGVGISYEQYF.

The chain is built from TRBV4-1 and TRBJ2-7; no reliable D call. Germline CDR1 is MGHRA and CDR2 is YSYEKL. The germline V and J ends were trimmed by 0 bases and 1 base, with 13 bases remaining between them. The CDR3 loop spans 16 amino acids. In DNA form, the CDR3 reads TGCGCCAGCAGCCAAGACGTAGTGGGCACTTCCTACGAGCAGTACTTC. Translated: CASSQDVVGTSYEQYF.

The chain has TRBV2 and TRBJ2-5, with 8 bases aligning to TRBD1. V gave up 6 bases and J gave up 4 bases; unmatched junction bases: 13. Germline V gene data show CDR1 as SNHLY and CDR2 as FYNNEI. CDR3 length: 16 amino acids. The CDR3 spells CASRWSSGQGGETQYF. The CDR3 DNA follows: TGTGCCAGCAGGTGGAGTTCAGGACAGGGAGGAGAGACCCAGTACTTC.

The rearrangement links TRBV5-6 to TRBJ2-7, with TRBD2 matching over 10 bases. Losses at the gene ends were 1 base for V and 2 bases for J; bases not matched to a gene: 3. The length of the CDR3 is 15 residues. CDR1 and CDR2 from the germline V gene are SGHDT and YYEEEE. CDR3 protein: CASSLTGLATYEQYF. The CDR3 nucleotides are TGTGCCAGCAGCTTGACGGGACTAGCGACCTACGAGCAGTACTTC. The full variable domain, completed using reference TRBV5-6 and TRBJ2-7, is DAGVTQSPTHLIKTRGQQVTLRCSPKSGHDTVSWYQQALGQGPQFIFQYYEEEERQRGNFPDRFSGHQFPNYSSELNVNALLLGDSALYLCASSLTGLATYEQYFGPGTRLTVT.

This chain connects TRBV28 to TRBJ2-7; D is possibly TRBD1 (5 bases). Trimming removed 8 bases at V and 7 bases at J, with 15 bases between. The CDR3 runs to 12 residues. From germline, CDR1 is MDHEN and CDR2 SYDVKM. The CDR3 loop reads CASRNPGWEQYF. Here the CDR3 DNA reads TGTGCCAGCCGAAATCCAGGGTGGGAGCAGTACTTC.

V is TRBV29-1 and J is TRBJ2-7; 11 positions match TRBD2. J lost 3 bases, V lost 5 bases, and 9 bases had no gene match. CDR3 length equals 15 residues. The germline V gene has CDR1 SQVTM and CDR2 ANQGSEA. CDR3 in DNA: TGCAGCGTTTGTTTACTAGCGGGAGTACTCTACGAGCAGTACTTC. Translating gives CSVCLLAGVLYEQYF.

V usage is TRBV28 and J usage is TRBJ2-7; D remains ambiguous. Trimming removed 2 bases at V and 7 bases at J, with 15 bases between. This CDR3 region has 14 residues. Per germline, CDR1 MDHEN and CDR2 SYDVKM. CDR3 amino acids: CASSLPPPWREQYF. The DNA of the CDR3 is TGTGCCAGCAGTTTACCCCCACCTTGGAGAGAGCAGTACTTC. Based on the CDR3 plus reference TRBV28 and TRBJ2-7, the full variable domain is DVKVTQSSRYLVKRTGEKVFLECVQDMDHENMFWYRQDPGLGLRLIYFSYDVKMKEKGDIPEGYSVSREKKERFSLILESASTNQTSMYLCASSLPPPWREQYFGPGTRLTVT.